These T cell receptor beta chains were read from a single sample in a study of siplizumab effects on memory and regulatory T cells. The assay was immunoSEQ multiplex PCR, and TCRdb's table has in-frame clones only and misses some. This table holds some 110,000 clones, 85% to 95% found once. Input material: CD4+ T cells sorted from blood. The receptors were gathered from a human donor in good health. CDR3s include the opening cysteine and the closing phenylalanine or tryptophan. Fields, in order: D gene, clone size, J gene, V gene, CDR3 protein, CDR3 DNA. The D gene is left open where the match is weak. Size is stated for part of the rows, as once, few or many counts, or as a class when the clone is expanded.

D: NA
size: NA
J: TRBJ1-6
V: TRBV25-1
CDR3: CASSGGSYNSPLHF
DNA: TGTGCCAGCAGTGGGGGCTCCTATAATTCACCCCTCCACTTT

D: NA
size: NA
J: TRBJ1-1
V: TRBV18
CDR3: CASSPQGIGTEAFF
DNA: TGTGCCAGCTCACCCCAGGGGATTGGTACTGAAGCTTTCTTT

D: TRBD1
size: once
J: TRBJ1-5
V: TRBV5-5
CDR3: CASSLTGTGSNQPQHF
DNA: TGTGCCAGCAGCTTAACCGGGACAGGTAGCAATCAGCCCCAGCATTTT

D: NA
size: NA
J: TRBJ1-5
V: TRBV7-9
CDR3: CARRAGARNQPQHF
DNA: TGTGCCCGGCGAGCAGGCGCCCGCAATCAGCCCCAGCATTTT

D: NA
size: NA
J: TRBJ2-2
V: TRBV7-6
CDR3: CASRPTSSLNTGELFF
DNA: TGTGCCAGCAGACCTACTAGCTCATTGAACACCGGGGAGCTGTTTTTT

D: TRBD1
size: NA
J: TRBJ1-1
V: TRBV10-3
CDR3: CAISPTGGNTEAFF
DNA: TGTGCCATCAGTCCGACAGGGGGGAACACTGAAGCTTTCTTT

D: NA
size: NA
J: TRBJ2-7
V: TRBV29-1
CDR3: CSRWEEQYF
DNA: TGCAGCCGGTGGGAAGAGCAGTACTTC

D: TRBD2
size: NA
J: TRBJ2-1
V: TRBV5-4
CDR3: CASSLGGGAYNEQFF
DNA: TGTGCCAGCAGCTTGGGCGGGGGGGCCTACAATGAGCAGTTCTTC

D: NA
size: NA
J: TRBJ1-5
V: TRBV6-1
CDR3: CASSELRRYSNQPQHF
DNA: TGTGCCAGCAGTGAACTCAGGCGATATAGCAATCAGCCCCAGCATTTT

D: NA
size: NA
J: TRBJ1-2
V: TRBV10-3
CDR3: CAIRVQLKSNYGYTF
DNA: TGTGCCATCCGAGTACAGCTTAAAAGTAACTATGGCTACACCTTC

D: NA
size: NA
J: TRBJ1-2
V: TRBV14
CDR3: CASSQDLRSAGGYTF
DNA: TGTGCCAGCAGCCAAGATTTACGGAGTGCTGGGGGCTACACCTTC

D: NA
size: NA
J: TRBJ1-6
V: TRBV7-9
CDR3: CASSLAHKNSPLHF
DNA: TGTGCCAGCAGCTTAGCGCACAAGAATTCACCCCTCCACTTT

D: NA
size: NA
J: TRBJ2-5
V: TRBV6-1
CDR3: CASINRGGGQETQYF
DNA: TGTGCCAGCATTAACAGGGGAGGAGGTCAAGAGACCCAGTACTTC

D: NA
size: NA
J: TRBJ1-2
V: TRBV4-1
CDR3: CASSQGGDYGYTF
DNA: TGCGCCAGCAGCCAAGGGGGGGACTATGGCTACACCTTC

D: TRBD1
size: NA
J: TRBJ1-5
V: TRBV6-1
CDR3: CASRDRGQNQPQHF
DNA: TGTGCCAGCAGGGACAGGGGGCAAAATCAGCCCCAGCATTTT

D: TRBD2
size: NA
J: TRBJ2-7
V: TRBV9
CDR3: CASSATSGSFSYEQYF
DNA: TGTGCCAGCAGTGCTACTAGCGGGAGCTTCTCCTACGAGCAGTACTTC

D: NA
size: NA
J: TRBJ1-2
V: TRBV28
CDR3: CASSTTRVNYGYTF
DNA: TGTGCCAGCAGTACGACAAGGGTTAACTATGGCTACACCTTC

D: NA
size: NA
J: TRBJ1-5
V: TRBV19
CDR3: CASSISKTGQPQHF
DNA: TGTGCCAGTAGTATATCTAAGACAGGACAGCCCCAGCATTTT

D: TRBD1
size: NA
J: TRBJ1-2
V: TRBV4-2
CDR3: CASSHPGQVDGYTF
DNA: TGTGCCAGCAGCCATCCCGGACAGGTTGATGGCTACACCTTC

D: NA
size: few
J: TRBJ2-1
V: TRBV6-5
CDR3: CASSYRLGNEQFF
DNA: TGTGCCAGCAGTTACCGACTAGGGAATGAGCAGTTCTTC

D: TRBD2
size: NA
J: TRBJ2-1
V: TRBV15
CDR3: CATKGLAGGSEQFF
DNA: TGTGCCACCAAGGGACTAGCGGGAGGGAGTGAGCAGTTCTTC

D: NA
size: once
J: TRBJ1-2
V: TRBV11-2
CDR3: CASGWSSPNYGYTF
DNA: TGTGCCAGCGGTTGGTCCAGCCCAAACTATGGCTACACCTTC

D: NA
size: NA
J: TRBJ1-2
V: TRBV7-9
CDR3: CASSSYSSGYGYTF
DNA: TGTGCCAGCAGCTCCTACAGTTCTGGCTATGGCTACACCTTC

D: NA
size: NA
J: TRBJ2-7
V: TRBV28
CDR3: CASSSNLRQGRKFIYEQYF
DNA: TGTGCCAGCAGTTCAAATCTCCGGCAGGGCAGGAAATTTATCTACGAGCAGTACTTC

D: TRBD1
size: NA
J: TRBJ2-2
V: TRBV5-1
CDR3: CASSPSPGGTGELFF
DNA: TGCGCCAGCAGCCCGTCCCCAGGGGGCACCGGGGAGCTGTTTTTT

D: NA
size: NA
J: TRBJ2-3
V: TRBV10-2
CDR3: CASRLFFQGTDTQYF
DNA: TGCGCCAGCCGTCTTTTTTTCCAGGGTACAGATACGCAGTATTTT

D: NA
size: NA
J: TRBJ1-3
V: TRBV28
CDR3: CASSLATPGGNTIYF
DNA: TGTGCCAGCAGTCTGGCGACCCCGGGGGGAAACACCATATATTTT

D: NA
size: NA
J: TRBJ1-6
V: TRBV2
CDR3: CASRKTGTELNSPLHF
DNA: TGTGCCAGCAGAAAGACCGGGACCGAACTAAATTCACCCCTCCACTTT

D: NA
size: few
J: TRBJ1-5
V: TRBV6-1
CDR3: CASSLQGEGIKPQHF
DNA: TGTGCCAGCAGTCTACAGGGTGAGGGAATCAAGCCCCAGCATTTT

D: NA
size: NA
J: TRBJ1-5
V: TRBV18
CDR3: CASSPNSNQPQHF
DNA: TGTGCCAGCTCACCCAACAGCAATCAGCCCCAGCATTTT

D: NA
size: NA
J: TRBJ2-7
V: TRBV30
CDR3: CGLGEQYF
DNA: TGTGGGTTGGGCGAGCAGTACTTC

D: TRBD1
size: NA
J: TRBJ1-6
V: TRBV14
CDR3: CASSPGTGNSPLHF
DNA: TGTGCCAGCAGTCCCGGGACAGGGAATTCACCCCTCCACTTT

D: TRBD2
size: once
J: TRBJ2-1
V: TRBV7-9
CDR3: CASSLGLAGGGNEQFF
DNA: TGTGCCAGCAGCTTAGGACTAGCGGGAGGTGGAAATGAGCAGTTCTTC

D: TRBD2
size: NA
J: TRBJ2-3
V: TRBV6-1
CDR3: CASSEAPAGAKDTQYF
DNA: TGTGCCAGCAGTGAAGCGCCGGCGGGAGCTAAGGATACGCAGTATTTT

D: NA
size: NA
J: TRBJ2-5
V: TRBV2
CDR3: CASNLYSQETQYF
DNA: TGTGCCAGCAACCTTTACAGTCAAGAGACCCAGTACTTC

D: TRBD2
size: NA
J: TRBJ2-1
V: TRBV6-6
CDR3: CASSHGTRMSEQFF
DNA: TGTGCCAGCAGTCACGGGACTAGAATGAGTGAGCAGTTCTTC

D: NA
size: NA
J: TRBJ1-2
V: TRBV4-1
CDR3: CASSQGLFWSKGFNYGYTF
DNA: TGCGCCAGCAGCCAAGGTCTCTTCTGGTCTAAGGGTTTTAACTATGGCTACACCTTC

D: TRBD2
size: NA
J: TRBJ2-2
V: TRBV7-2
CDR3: CASSARDYRFGELFF
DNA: TGTGCCAGCAGCGCACGGGACTACCGTTTCGGGGAGCTGTTTTTT

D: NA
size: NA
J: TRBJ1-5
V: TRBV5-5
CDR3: CASSLGVGASNQPQHF
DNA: TGTGCCAGCAGCTTAGGGGTAGGGGCCAGCAATCAGCCCCAGCATTTT

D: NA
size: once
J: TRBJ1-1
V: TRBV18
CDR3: CASSPRAGTEAFF
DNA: TGTGCCAGCTCACCACGGGCAGGCACTGAAGCTTTCTTT

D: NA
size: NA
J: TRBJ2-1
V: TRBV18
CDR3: CASSPLSWGNEQFF
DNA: TGTGCCAGCTCACCTTTGTCGTGGGGCAATGAGCAGTTCTTC

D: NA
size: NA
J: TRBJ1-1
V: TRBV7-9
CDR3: CASRPGGRGMNTEAFF
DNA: TGTGCCAGCAGGCCAGGCGGGAGGGGAATGAACACTGAAGCTTTCTTT

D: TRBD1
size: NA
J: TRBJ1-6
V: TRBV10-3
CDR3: CAISEWALGTGEVNSPLHF
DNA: TGTGCCATCAGTGAGTGGGCCCTAGGGACAGGGGAAGTTAATTCACCCCTCCACTTT

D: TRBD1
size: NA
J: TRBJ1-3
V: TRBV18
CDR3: CASSPRQGATGNTIYF
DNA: TGTGCCAGCTCACCGCGACAGGGGGCTACTGGAAACACCATATATTTT

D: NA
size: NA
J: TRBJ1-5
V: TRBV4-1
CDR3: CASSQEGGGSNQPQHF
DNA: TGCGCCAGCAGCCAAGAAGGGGGAGGAAGCAATCAGCCCCAGCATTTT

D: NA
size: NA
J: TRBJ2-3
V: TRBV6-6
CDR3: CASSQRRGLRTDTQYF
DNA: TGTGCCAGCAGTCAACGGCGGGGGCTCCGCACAGATACGCAGTATTTT

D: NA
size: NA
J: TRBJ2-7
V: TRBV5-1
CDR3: CASSRHREGEQYF
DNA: TGCGCCAGCAGTAGACACAGGGAAGGCGAGCAGTACTTC

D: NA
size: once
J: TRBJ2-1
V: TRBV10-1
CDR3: CASSEVSGGLFF
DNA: TGCGCCAGCAGTGAGGTCTCAGGGGGGCTGTTCTTC